This is a list of T cell receptor beta chains from one sample in a study of PD-1 blockade in classical Hodgkin lymphoma. Clones were sequenced by immunoSEQ multiplex PCR, and TCRdb holds only the in-frame ones, with some missing. The sample carries nearly 60,000 clones, around 93% recorded once. The sequences come from peripheral blood mononuclear cells (PBMCs), collected before the second cycle of nivolumab. All receptors come from a human donor with classical Hodgkin lymphoma. CDR3s include the opening cysteine and the closing phenylalanine or tryptophan. The order of the fields is clone size, D gene, V gene, J gene, CDR3 DNA, CDR3 protein. D genes are given only for firm matches. Clone size, where shown, is once, few, many, or a class for clones that have expanded.

>-|TRBD2|TRBV6-1|TRBJ2-1
TGTGCCAGCAGCCCGGGACTAGCAATTTACAATGAGCAGTTCTTC
CASSPGLAIYNEQFF
>-|-|TRBV14|TRBJ1-2
TGTGCCAGCAGCCAAGGATCGCCAGGGGTTATGGTAGGCTACACCTTC
CASSQGSPGVMVGYTF
>once|TRBD2|TRBV4-1|TRBJ2-7
TGCGCCAGCAGCCAAGATCCGGGACTAAGCTACGAGCAGTACTTC
CASSQDPGLSYEQYF
>-|TRBD1|TRBV2|TRBJ1-1
TGTGCCAGCAGCGGACAGGGGGCTGGGAACACTGAAGCTTTCTTT
CASSGQGAGNTEAFF
>-|-|TRBV4-1|TRBJ2-5
TGCGCCAGCAGCCACGTGGGTGTAGACAGCCAAGAGACCCAGTACTTC
CASSHVGVDSQETQYF
>-|-|TRBV28|TRBJ1-3
TGTGCCAGCAGTTCCGGGCCGGGGCCCGCCGGAAACACCATATATTTT
CASSSGPGPAGNTIYF
>once|-|TRBV27|TRBJ2-7
TGTGCCAGCAGTCCCTTGGCAGCCTCCTACGAGCAGTACTTC
CASSPLAASYEQYF
>-|-|TRBV4-3|TRBJ1-2
TGCGCCAGCAGCCAAGTCAGGGGAAGCGGCTATGGCTACACCTTC
CASSQVRGSGYGYTF
>once|TRBD2|TRBV7-3|TRBJ2-1
TGTGCCAGCAGCTTATTTAGCGGGGAATACAATGAGCAGTTCTTC
CASSLFSGEYNEQFF
>-|-|TRBV5-1|TRBJ1-1
TGCGCCAGCAGCTATGGGGGCATGAACACTGAAGCTTTCTTT
CASSYGGMNTEAFF
>-|-|TRBV5-1|TRBJ2-4
TGCGCCAGCAGCAAGCTCGGACAGCCTAGTGAGAGAGCCAAAAACATTCAGTACTTC
CASSKLGQPSERAKNIQYF
>-|TRBD1|TRBV27|TRBJ1-2
TGTGCCAGCAGTTCGCCGGGACAGGGGATCCATGGCTACACCTTC
CASSSPGQGIHGYTF
>-|TRBD1|TRBV11-2|TRBJ2-7
TGTGCCAGCAGTCACACGGACAGGGAGCAGTACTTC
CASSHTDREQYF
>-|TRBD1|TRBV2|TRBJ1-5
TGTGCCAGCACAGGGGGCCAAGGTCAGCCCCAGCATTTT
CASTGGQGQPQHF